The 14 T cell receptor beta chains presented below share a single source sample, sequenced in a study of response to subunit inactivated influenza vaccine. TCRdb fed the RT-PCR reads into MiXCR, producing one record per CDR3 protein. The sample contains a few hundred thousand distinct CDR3 sequences, approximately 15% of which appear only once. Sequenced material: PBMCs from blood, taken 11 to 12 days after vaccination. The receptor set was obtained from a man in his forties or fifties who received an inactivated influenza vaccine.

The V call is TRBV19, the J call TRBJ1-4; the D is unclear. The ends were cut back, 4 bases at V and 3 bases at J, with 9 bases in the middle. From germline, CDR1 is LNHDA and CDR2 SQIVND (reference sequence). The CDR3 runs to 14 residues. This CDR3 is CASSTQSSNEKLFF. The CDR3 coding sequence is TGTGCCAGTAGTACGCAGAGTTCTAATGAAAAACTGTTTTTT.

This clonotype was found a few times. V gene TRBV11-1 combines with J gene TRBJ2-1, with D possibly matching TRBD2 (5 bases). This CDR3 region has 18 residues. Trimming took 5 bases from V and 0 from J, leaving 20 bases between them. The germline CDR1 and CDR2 sequences are SGHAT and FQDESV (reference sequence). Here the CDR3 reads CASSLFGEGKGSYNEQFF. The CDR3 DNA follows: TGTGCCAGCAGCCTTTTCGGGGAAGGGAAAGGCTCCTACAATGAGCAGTTCTTC.

CDR3 sequence (DNA): TGTGCCACTCAATCACCTTCCCGGGGCTATGGCTACACCTTC. Its translation: CATQSPSRGYGYTF. The genes are TRBV10-3 and TRBJ1-2; no firm D call. Germline V CDR1 and CDR2: ENHRY, SYGVKD. The CDR3 is 14 amino acids. V was clipped by 10 bases and J by 4 bases, with 19 bases between them.

This clonotype was seen only a few times. This chain links TRBV6-1 with TRBJ2-1, with 9 bases that match TRBD1. There are 16 residues in the CDR3. Trimming took 6 bases from V and 5 from J; bases not matched to a gene: 11. The germline V gene has CDR1 MNHNS and CDR2 SASEGT. The CDR3 nucleotides read TGTGCCAGCAGGGCACCCACCGGGACAGGGAACAATGAGCAGTTCTTC. This codes for CASRAPTGTGNNEQFF.

This clonotype has more than one count but fewer than ten. The CDR3 spells CASSWAPRGNQPQHF. CDR3 bases: TGTGCCAGCAGCTGGGCCCCTCGGGGCAATCAGCCCCAGCATTTT. The chain has TRBV5-5 and TRBJ1-5; no firm D call. Trimming removed 3 bases from V and 2 bases from J, with 12 bases in between. CDR1 SGHKS and CDR2 YYEKEE come from the germline V gene (reference sequence). This CDR3 has 15 residues.

This clonotype has only a few counts. The CDR3 coding sequence is TGCGCCAGCAGCCCCGGGAGGGGCCAAGTGCAGGCACTTTATTCCCTTTCCTACAATGAGCAGTTCTTC. Residues: CASSPGRGQVQALYSLSYNEQFF. The chain couples TRBV4-1 to TRBJ2-1; 8 bases match TRBD2. V gave up 4 bases and J gave up 1 base; unmatched junction bases: 27. Germline-derived CDR1 and CDR2 are MGHRA and YSYEKL. CDR3 size: 23 residues.

The rearrangement uses TRBV7-9 and TRBJ1-1; D perhaps matches TRBD1 (6 bases). CDR1 is SEHNR and CDR2 is FQNEAQ in the germline V gene (reference sequence). Trimming shortened V by 5 bases and J by 5 bases, and 21 bases separated the two germline ends. CDR3 length equals 16 residues. CDR3 bases: TGTGCCAGCAGCCCCCGAGAAGCAGGGGAGATAACTGAAGCTTTCTTT. Amino acid sequence: CASSPREAGEITEAFF.

This chain links TRBV7-9 with TRBJ2-5; TRBD2 agrees at 9 bases. CDR3 length equals 17 residues. The germline V gene encodes CDR1 SEHNR and CDR2 FQNEAQ (reference sequence). J was trimmed by 5 bases and V by 4 bases; bases with no gene match: 14. CDR3 in DNA: TGTGCCAGCAGCTCAAGGAGCGGCGGGAGGGCCCGGGAGACCCAGTACTTC. Its protein product is CASSSRSGGRARETQYF.

This clonotype was seen repeatedly, ten times or more. V is TRBV4-1 and J is TRBJ2-1; perhaps TRBD1 as D (5 bases). Germline V lookup: CDR1 MGHRA, CDR2 YSYEKL. V lost 7 bases and J lost 0, with 7 bases in between. The CDR3 consists of 13 residues. For the CDR3, the DNA is TGCGCCAGCAAGGGGATCTCCTACAATGAGCAGTTCTTC. Translating it yields CASKGISYNEQFF.

This clonotype was observed a few times. The rearrangement joins TRBV4-1 to TRBJ2-5; D is perhaps TRBD2 (6 bases). The length of the CDR3 is 16 residues. CDR1 MGHRA and CDR2 YSYEKL come from the germline V gene. V lost 0 bases and J 1 base, leaving 12 bases between the germline ends. The CDR3 here is CASSQDGRGVQETQYF. CDR3 nucleotide sequence: TGCGCCAGCAGCCAAGATGGGCGGGGAGTCCAAGAGACCCAGTACTTC.

This clonotype was found once. The rearrangement uses TRBV3-1 and TRBJ2-3, with D tentatively TRBD2 (6 bases). The V gene lost 4 bases and the J gene lost 4 bases, with 12 bases spanning the gap. The CDR3 contains 14 residues. From germline, CDR1 is LGHDT and CDR2 YNNKEL (reference sequence). The CDR3, as DNA: TGTGCCAGCAGCCGCTTCAGGGACTCAGATACGCAGTATTTT. As protein: CASSRFRDSDTQYF.

The chain couples TRBV3-1 to TRBJ2-1, with D perhaps matching TRBD2 (5 bases). The CDR3 length is 14 residues. The V end lost 1 base, the J end lost 5 bases, and 9 bases lay between the germline ends. The germline V gene encodes CDR1 LGHDT and CDR2 YNNKEL (reference sequence). The CDR3 region is CASSQGSGNNEQFF. In DNA form, the CDR3 reads TGTGCCAGCAGCCAAGGGTCGGGGAACAATGAGCAGTTCTTC.

The gene calls are TRBV24-1 and TRBJ2-1; 11 bases align to TRBD2. Germline CDR1 is KGHDR and CDR2 is SFDVKD. After removal of 6 bases from V and 3 bases from J, the junction contained 6 bases not matched to a gene. This CDR3 comprises 16 residues. The CDR3: CATSPSGGTIYNEQFF. In DNA, the CDR3 is TGTGCCACCAGTCCTAGCGGGGGGACTATCTACAATGAGCAGTTCTTC.

This clonotype was seen a few times. The J gene is TRBJ2-3, the V gene TRBV12-3 or TRBV12-4; 7 bases are shared with TRBD2. V was pared by 4 bases and J by 5 bases, with 6 bases of the junction left unmatched. This CDR3 has 14 amino acids. As DNA, the CDR3 is TGTGCCAGCAGTTGGGGGGGGAGAGGAGATACGCAGTATTTT. Translation gives CASSWGGRGDTQYF.